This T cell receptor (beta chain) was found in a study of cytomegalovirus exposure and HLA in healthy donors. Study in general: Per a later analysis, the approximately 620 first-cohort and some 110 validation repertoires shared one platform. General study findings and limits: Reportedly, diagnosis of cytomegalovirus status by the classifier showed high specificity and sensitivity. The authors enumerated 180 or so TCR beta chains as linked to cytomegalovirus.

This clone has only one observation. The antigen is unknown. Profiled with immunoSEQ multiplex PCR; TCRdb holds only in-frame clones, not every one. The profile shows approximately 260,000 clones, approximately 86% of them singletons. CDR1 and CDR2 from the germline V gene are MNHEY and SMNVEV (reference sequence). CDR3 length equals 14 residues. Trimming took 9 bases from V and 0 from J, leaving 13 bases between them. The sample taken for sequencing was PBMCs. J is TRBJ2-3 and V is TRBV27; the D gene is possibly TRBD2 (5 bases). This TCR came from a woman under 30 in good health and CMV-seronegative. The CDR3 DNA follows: TGTGCCAGTGGCTTAGCGCTTAGCACAGATACGCAGTATTTT. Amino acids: CASGLALSTDTQYF.